These 23 T cell receptor beta chains originate from one sample sequenced in a study of graft-versus-host responses after intestinal transplantation listed by TCRdb under 2021. Libraries were built with the immunoSEQ multiplex PCR assay. Drawn from immuneACCESS, this table holds only the in-frame rearrangements with V and J called that TCRdb kept. Clones are partly lost; checked studies trace under half to an unresolved V gene and leave the rest unexplained. The sample table records almost 85,000 clones; around 92% of these occur just once. Of the sample, approximately 0.096% falls within the top ten clones. What these receptors recognize is not known. Per the publication, the time point label means: cells obtained before transplantation from donor or recipient. Sequencing used unstimulated CD4+ T cells sorted from spleen or lymph node cells, obtained before intestinal transplant. These TCRs come from a human donor who received an intestinal transplant.

The chain joins TRBV7-2 to TRBJ1-1; D is unresolved. V was clipped by 5 bases and J by 3 bases, with 16 bases between them. The CDR3 is made up of 15 amino acids. Looked up from germline, CDR1 is SGHTA and CDR2 is FQGNSA. The DNA of the CDR3 is TGTGCCAGCAGCCTACTTCGGGGAAAGTACACTGAAGCTTTCTTT. Amino acid sequence: CASSLLRGKYTEAFF.

This clone was seen only once. This sequence joins TRBV5-1 and TRBJ1-3; maybe TRBD1 (5 bases). Trimming removed 0 bases from V and 0 bases from J, with 7 bases in between. CDR3 length equals 15 residues. Germline CDR1 reads SGHRS; CDR2 reads YFSETQ. The CDR3 coding sequence is TGCGCCAGCAGCTTGGAACAGGTCTCTGGAAACACCATATATTTT. Translating gives CASSLEQVSGNTIYF.

This CDR3 reads CASSPGTGLTYEQYF. CDR3 in DNA: TGTGCCAGCAGCCCCGGGACAGGGCTTACCTACGAGCAGTACTTC. V and J are TRBV7-2 and TRBJ2-7; TRBD1 matches 9 bases. Looked up from germline, CDR1 is SGHTA and CDR2 is FQGNSA. The CDR3 is 15 amino acids. V lost 5 bases to trimming and J lost 2 bases; unmatched junction nucleotides: 7.

Of note for this clone: The same CDR3 arises from other DNA sequences in this sample as well. This sequence joins TRBV7-2 and TRBJ1-5, with a weak D call TRBD1 (5 bases). Per germline, CDR1 SGHTA and CDR2 FQGNSA. CDR3 length: 13 residues. Deletions cut 4 bases from V and 4 bases from J, with 8 bases between. CDR3 residues: CASSYQGNQPQHF. CDR3 sequence (DNA): TGTGCCAGCAGCTATCAGGGTAATCAGCCCCAGCATTTT.

This chain joins TRBV7-9 and TRBJ2-1; 8 bases are a match to TRBD2. V was clipped by 4 bases and J by 6 bases; unmatched bases: 14. The germline gives CDR1 SEHNR, CDR2 FQNEAQ (reference sequence). The CDR3 totals 17 residues. The CDR3 DNA follows: TGTGCCAGCAGCTCTCAGCGGGGGCAGGGAGGGGGCAATGAGCAGTTCTTC. Translating it yields CASSSQRGQGGGNEQFF.

This chain connects TRBV10-3 to TRBJ2-3; TRBD2 matches 11 bases. The length of the CDR3 is 14 residues. The V gene's germline CDR1 is ENHRY and CDR2 SYGVKD. V gave up 4 bases and J gave up 4 bases; unmatched junction bases: 1. The CDR3 sequence is CAISGTSGPDTQYF. For the CDR3, the DNA is TGTGCCATCAGTGGGACTAGCGGGCCAGATACGCAGTATTTT.

The gene calls are TRBV27 and TRBJ1-2; tentatively, D is TRBD1 (5 bases). Trimming left V 2 bases short and J 4 bases short, with 14 bases between. The CDR3 sequence is 15 residues long. Germline V CDR1 and CDR2: MNHEY, SMNVEV (reference sequence). As DNA, the CDR3 is TGTGCCAGCAGTTTAATTACAGGCGGTGGCTATGGCTACACCTTC. This sequence encodes CASSLITGGGYGYTF.

This sequence joins TRBV18 and TRBJ1-1, with 8 bases matching TRBD1. After removal of 2 bases from V and 1 base from J, the junction contained 0 bases not matched to a gene. Germline assignment: CDR1 KGHSH and CDR2 LQKENI. The CDR3 runs 14 residues. The CDR3 DNA sequence: TGTGCCAGCTCACCAGGACAGGGGAACACTGAAGCTTTCTTT. Translating gives CASSPGQGNTEAFF.

This clone showed up just once. This chain links TRBV29-1 with TRBJ2-3; 12 bases align to TRBD1. The CDR3 consists of 17 residues. Germline CDR1 is SQVTM and CDR2 is ANQGSEA. This chain's CDR3 is CRSKWGQGASLTDTQYF. The CDR3, as DNA: TGCAGAAGCAAATGGGGACAGGGGGCGTCCCTCACAGATACGCAGTATTTT.

The rearrangement links TRBV7-7 to TRBJ2-4, with D possibly being TRBD2 (7 bases). The V end was cut by 2 bases, the J end by 8 bases, with 25 bases between. The germline gives CDR1 SSHAT, CDR2 FNYEAQ (reference sequence). This CDR3 comprises 18 residues. The CDR3 nucleotides read TGTGCCAGCAGCTTACCGGGGGGCCGAAGTTGGCTTAAAGACATTCAGTACTTC. It specifies CASSLPGGRSWLKDIQYF.

This chain uses TRBV5-1 with TRBJ1-6; D is possibly TRBD1 (6 bases). V lost 2 bases to trimming and J lost 0 bases, with 9 bases between them. The CDR3 is made up of 16 amino acids. Germline V lookup: CDR1 SGHRS, CDR2 YFSETQ. CDR3 protein: CASSFDRRSYNSPLHF. CDR3 DNA sequence: TGCGCCAGCAGCTTCGACAGGCGCTCCTATAATTCACCCCTCCACTTT.

As DNA, the CDR3 is TGTGCCAGCAGCTTGGCTAGCGGCTCCTACAATGAGCAGTTCTTC. Translated: CASSLASGSYNEQFF. The chain has TRBV5-6 and TRBJ2-1; 7 nucleotides match TRBD2. The CDR3 length is 15 residues. CDR1 and CDR2 (germline): SGHDT, YYEEEE. Losses at the gene ends were 0 bases for V and 0 bases for J; bases not matched to a gene: 0.

V gene TRBV2 combines with J gene TRBJ2-3; 13 bases align to TRBD2. The V gene's germline CDR1 is SNHLY and CDR2 FYNNEI. J lost 4 bases, V lost 5 bases, and 3 bases had no gene match. The CDR3 covers 15 residues. CDR3 in amino acids: CASSRGLAGADTQYF. The CDR3 nucleotides read TGTGCCAGCAGTAGAGGACTAGCGGGGGCAGATACGCAGTATTTT.

The CDR3 loop reads CACPKSGQGRNGYTF. CDR3 in DNA: TGTGCCTGCCCAAAGTCGGGACAGGGCAGAAATGGCTACACCTTC. The genes are TRBV30 and TRBJ1-2, with 9 bases fitting TRBD1. This CDR3 is built from 15 residues. Trimming took 6 bases from V and 6 from J; bases not matched to a gene: 14. CDR1 is GTSNPN and CDR2 is SVGIG in the germline V gene (reference sequence). Using reference TRBV30 and TRBJ1-2 for the parts outside the CDR3, the full variable domain is SQTIHQWPATLVQPVGSPLSLECTVEGTSNPNLYWYRQAAGRGLQLLFYSVGIGQISSEVPQNLSASRPQDRQFILSSKKLLLSDSGFYLCACPKSGQGRNGYTFGSGTRLTVV.

The chain couples TRBV5-1 to TRBJ2-3; 7 bases are a match to TRBD1. The V and J ends lost 4 bases and 0 bases, in that order; junction bases with no gene match: 5. CDR1 is SGHRS, CDR2 YFSETQ, per germline. CDR3 length equals 15 residues. CDR3 protein: CASSARTGSTDTQYF. CDR3 nucleotide sequence: TGCGCCAGCAGCGCCCGGACAGGCAGCACAGATACGCAGTATTTT.

The rearrangement joins TRBV6-6 to TRBJ2-7, with unresolved D. Germline CDR1 is MNHNY and CDR2 is SVGAGI (reference sequence). The CDR3 runs to 12 residues. V was trimmed by 7 bases and J by 5 bases, leaving 12 bases between them. The CDR3 bases are TGTGCCAGCACCCGGGTAGGCCACGAGCAGTACTTC. Translating gives CASTRVGHEQYF.

This chain joins TRBV7-6 and TRBJ2-3; TRBD1 matches at 9 bases. V lost 5 bases and J lost 1; bases outside the gene matches: 1. Germline assignment: CDR1 SGHVS and CDR2 FNYEAQ. There are 14 residues in the CDR3. The CDR3 coding sequence is TGTGCCAGCAGCCGGACAGGGGGCACAGATACGCAGTATTTT. Amino acids: CASSRTGGTDTQYF.

The chain has TRBV6-5 and TRBJ2-4; D ambiguous. V was pared by 2 bases and J by 7 bases, with 9 bases between. This CDR3 comprises 13 residues. From germline, CDR1 is MNHEY and CDR2 SVGAGI. CDR3 in amino acids: CASSYGAGNIQYF. The CDR3 DNA reads TGTGCCAGCAGTTACGGAGCTGGGAACATTCAGTACTTC.

As DNA, the CDR3 is TGTGCCACCAGCAGAGCGGGACAGGGGACCTACGAGCAGTACTTC. It yields the protein CATSRAGQGTYEQYF. The V gene is TRBV15, the J gene TRBJ2-7; 10 nucleotides align to TRBD1. This CDR3 is 15 amino acids long. In germline, CDR1 is LNHNV, CDR2 YYDKDF (reference sequence). The ends lost 1 base at V and 2 bases at J; junction bases unmatched: 2.

The CDR3 bases are TGTGCCAGCAGCGTAGCGGAGGGGTCCTACGAGCAGTACTTC. It specifies CASSVAEGSYEQYF. V usage is TRBV9 and J usage is TRBJ2-7; the D gene is possibly TRBD2 (6 bases). This CDR3 region has 14 residues. Germline CDR1 is SGDLS and CDR2 is YYNGEE. The germline V and J ends were trimmed by 0 bases and 1 base, with 8 bases remaining between them.

This chain joins TRBV19 and TRBJ1-5, with TRBD1 as a possible D gene (6 bases). V lost 6 bases and J lost 4, with 16 bases in between. The length of the CDR3 is 15 residues. Per the germline V gene, CDR1 is LNHDA and CDR2 is SQIVND (reference sequence). The CDR3 loop is CASSPTRTENQPQHF. DNA for the CDR3: TGTGCCAGTAGCCCGACTCGGACAGAAAATCAGCCCCAGCATTTT.

V and J are TRBV7-2 and TRBJ2-4; 9 bases agree with TRBD1. V lost 2 bases and J lost 1; bases outside the gene matches: 6. The V gene's germline CDR1 is SGHTA and CDR2 FQGNSA. This CDR3 contains 17 residues. CDR3 sequence (DNA): TGTGCCAGCAGCTTAAGCGGGACAGGGTATGCCAAAAACATTCAGTACTTC. Residues: CASSLSGTGYAKNIQYF.

This clone was found once. The V call is TRBV7-2, the J call TRBJ2-7; D ambiguous. The CDR3 runs 15 residues. Germline CDR1 is SGHTA and CDR2 is FQGNSA. V was trimmed by 5 bases and J by 7 bases, leaving 21 bases between them. CDR3: CASSASQVQEVEQYF. In DNA, the CDR3 is TGTGCCAGCAGCGCGAGCCAGGTCCAGGAAGTAGAGCAGTACTTC.